The 28 T cell receptor beta chains presented below share a single source sample, sequenced in a study of cytotoxic CD8 clonotypes in ibrutinib-treated CLL. Libraries were prepared by immunoSEQ multiplex PCR; TCRdb keeps only in-frame clonotypes and omits some of them. In the table there are around 310,000 clones, around four fifths of which are singletons. Sequencing was performed on PBMCs, taken before ibrutinib treatment. The receptors shown here come from a human donor with chronic lymphocytic leukemia.

The V and J genes are TRBV29-1 and TRBJ2-3; D not resolved. Trimming left V 6 bases short and J 4 bases short, with 5 bases between. This CDR3 spans 10 amino acids. Germline V gene lookup returns CDR1 SQVTM and CDR2 ANQGSEA. The CDR3: CSVGSDTQYF. CDR3 bases: TGCAGCGTGGGTTCAGATACGCAGTATTTT.

The chain recombines TRBV30 with TRBJ2-7; 8 nucleotides align to TRBD1. Germline V lookup: CDR1 GTSNPN, CDR2 SVGIG (reference sequence). V was pared by 5 bases and J by 10 bases, with 13 bases of the junction left unmatched. This CDR3 region has 13 residues. CDR3 coding DNA: TGTGCCTGGGGGTCAGGACAGGGCCGGGGACAGTACTTC. It translates to CAWGSGQGRGQYF. The full variable domain, with the rest looked up from reference TRBV30 and TRBJ2-7, is SQTIHQWPATLVQPVGSPLSLECTVEGTSNPNLYWYRQAAGRGLQLLFYSVGIGQISSEVPQNLSASRPQDRQFILSSKKLLLSDSGFYLCAWGSGQGRGQYFGPGTRLTVT.

DNA of the CDR3: TGTGCCAGCAGCTTGTACGGCTCTGGGGCCAACGTCCTGACTTTC. Translated: CASSLYGSGANVLTF. V gene TRBV5-6 combines with J gene TRBJ2-6; D is uncertain. V gave up 1 base and J gave up 0 bases, with 5 bases separating them. Germline CDR1 reads SGHDT; CDR2 reads YYEEEE. CDR3 size: 15 residues.

DNA for the CDR3: TGTGCCAGCAGTTTATCCGGGACTAGCGGGAGGATGGACTACGAGCAGTACTTC. Its translation: CASSLSGTSGRMDYEQYF. The chain has TRBV27 and TRBJ2-7, with 15 bases lining up with TRBD2. Germline V gene sequence: CDR1 MNHEY, CDR2 SMNVEV (reference sequence). The CDR3 spans 18 residues. V trimming: 0 bases; J trimming: 3 bases; junction bases outside the gene matches: 6.

In its sample, this clone was seen a few times. V and J are TRBV14 and TRBJ1-1, with a possible D match to TRBD1 (6 bases). This CDR3 has 14 residues. The V gene lost 2 bases and the J gene lost 6 bases, with 13 bases spanning the gap. The germline gives CDR1 SGHDN, CDR2 FVKESK. CDR3 sequence (DNA): TGTGCCAGCAGCCAAAACAGGGCCTACGCTGAAGCTTTCTTT. Its translation is CASSQNRAYAEAFF.

For the CDR3, the DNA is TGTGCCAGCAGCGCTCAGGGGGCGGGTAGCACTGAAGCTTTCTTT. Its protein product is CASSAQGAGSTEAFF. V gene TRBV21-1 combines with J gene TRBJ1-1; the table's TRBD1 call for D was not verified on the DNA. TRBV21-1 is a pseudogene segment. The CDR3 has 15 residues.

In this sample, this clone turned up a few times. This rearrangement joins TRBV10-3 to TRBJ1-5; TRBD1 matches at 9 bases. The V gene end was trimmed by 11 bases and the J gene end by 4 bases; junction bases not matched to a gene: 6. The CDR3 length is 13 residues. Germline-derived CDR1 and CDR2 are ENHRY and SYGVKD. CDR3 sequence reads: CAVSTGGNQPQHF. CDR3 nucleotides: TGTGCCGTTTCGACAGGGGGGAATCAGCCCCAGCATTTT.

The chain couples TRBV14 to TRBJ1-3; D is uncertain. Germline loops: CDR1 SGHDN, CDR2 FVKESK. The CDR3 covers 15 residues. The V end was cut by 3 bases, the J end by 4 bases, with 13 bases between. CDR3 in amino acids: CASSQGVAVGNTIYF. In DNA form, the CDR3 reads TGTGCCAGCAGCCAGGGCGTGGCAGTCGGAAACACCATATATTTT.

V and J are TRBV7-6 and TRBJ2-1; a possible D gene is TRBD2 (5 bases). The V end lost 3 bases, the J end lost 0 bases, and 9 bases lay between the germline ends. Germline V gives CDR1 SGHVS, CDR2 FNYEAQ. The length of the CDR3 is 15 residues. The CDR3 sequence: CASSFRGFSYNEQFF. The CDR3 bases are TGTGCCAGCAGCTTCCGGGGTTTCTCCTACAATGAGCAGTTCTTC.

This chain joins TRBV28 and TRBJ2-5; TRBD1 matches at 9 bases. J gave up 5 bases and V 6 bases, and 7 bases lay outside the gene matches. The CDR3 spans 14 residues. Germline V gene sequence: CDR1 MDHEN, CDR2 SYDVKM. CDR3 in DNA: TGTGCCAGCAGGCCCGGGACAGGGTGGGAGACCCAGTACTTC. Protein sequence: CASRPGTGWETQYF.

This chain joins TRBV5-1 and TRBJ1-1; 9 nucleotides align to TRBD1. Germline V gene lookup returns CDR1 SGHRS and CDR2 YFSETQ. The trim removed 4 bases at V and 1 base at J, leaving 8 bases unmatched. This CDR3 is 16 amino acids long. For the CDR3, the DNA is TGCGCCAGCAGCGAAGGGACAGGGATTAAGAACACTGAAGCTTTCTTT. Amino acids: CASSEGTGIKNTEAFF.

The V gene is TRBV30, the J gene TRBJ1-2; D is perhaps TRBD1 (6 bases). The germline V gene encodes CDR1 GTSNPN and CDR2 SVGIG (reference sequence). This CDR3 is 15 amino acids long. Deletions cut 1 base from V and 4 bases from J, with 16 bases between. The CDR3 DNA is TGTGCCTGGAGTGCACGCCGGACAGACCCCTATGGCTACACCTTC. Its protein product is CAWSARRTDPYGYTF.

This chain connects TRBV5-1 to TRBJ2-5; 8 nucleotides agree with TRBD1. This CDR3 has 16 amino acids. Germline V gives CDR1 SGHRS, CDR2 YFSETQ. The J segment lost 4 bases and the V segment lost 0 bases, leaving 8 bases of the junction unmatched. Here the CDR3 reads CASSLGGQGAAETQYF. CDR3 nucleotides: TGCGCCAGCAGCTTGGGAGGACAGGGCGCCGCAGAGACCCAGTACTTC.

The chain carries TRBV7-3 and TRBJ2-5, with 13 nucleotides matching TRBD2. With V trimmed by 2 bases and J by 4 bases, 4 bases remained unmatched. CDR3 size: 16 residues. Germline CDR1 reads SGHTA; CDR2 reads FQGTGA. The CDR3 DNA is TGTGCCAGCAGCTTAGGACTAGCGGGAGTTGGAGAGACCCAGTACTTC. Encoded protein: CASSLGLAGVGETQYF.

The genes are TRBV6-6 and TRBJ1-5, with D hard to call. V gave up 1 base and J gave up 4 bases, with 11 bases separating them. CDR1 MNHNY and CDR2 SVGAGI come from the germline V gene (reference sequence). The CDR3 has 15 amino acids. CDR3 amino acids: CASSYFARGNQPQHF. The CDR3 DNA reads as TGTGCCAGCAGTTACTTTGCACGGGGTAATCAGCCCCAGCATTTT.

This chain links TRBV6-1 with TRBJ1-4; D perhaps matches TRBD1 (5 bases). This CDR3 is 16 amino acids long. V lost 4 bases and J lost 3, with 15 bases in between. Germline V lookup: CDR1 MNHNS, CDR2 SASEGT. CDR3 in DNA: TGTGCCAGCAGTGCCGGGGTTGGGGCTTCTAATGAAAAACTGTTTTTT. As protein: CASSAGVGASNEKLFF.

The chain carries TRBV7-3 and TRBJ1-1; D may be TRBD1 (5 bases). This CDR3 region has 15 residues. V was trimmed by 5 bases and J by 3 bases, leaving 16 bases between them. CDR1 and CDR2 (germline): SGHTA, FQGTGA. Here the CDR3 reads CASSPIGRGYTEAFF. In DNA form, the CDR3 reads TGTGCCAGCAGCCCGATAGGACGGGGGTACACTGAAGCTTTCTTT.

DNA of the CDR3: TGTGCCAGCTCGCGGGACAACTATGGCTACACCTTC. Translated: CASSRDNYGYTF. The genes are TRBV7-8 and TRBJ1-2, with D perhaps matching TRBD1 (5 bases). The V gene's germline CDR1 is SGHVS and CDR2 FQNEAQ. There are 12 residues in the CDR3. V shed 8 bases and J shed 2 bases, with 9 bases lying between them.

This chain connects TRBV9 to TRBJ2-1; D is ambiguous. The ends were cut back, 2 bases at V and 7 bases at J, with 13 bases in the middle. The CDR3 covers 14 residues. CDR1 is SGDLS and CDR2 is YYNGEE in the germline V gene. CDR3 bases: TGTGCCAGCAGCGTCGGCCCCACTCTTAATGAGCAGTTCTTC. It encodes CASSVGPTLNEQFF.

The gene calls are TRBV27 and TRBJ2-7; 10 bases align to TRBD2. The V gene end was trimmed by 1 base and the J gene end by 3 bases; junction bases not matched to a gene: 3. The germline CDR1 and CDR2 sequences are MNHEY and SMNVEV (reference sequence). This CDR3 has 15 amino acids. Written as DNA, the CDR3 is TGTGCCAGCAGTTTATTAGGACTAGCGGACTACGAGCAGTACTTC. This encodes CASSLLGLADYEQYF.

The chain links TRBV9 to TRBJ1-2; D is possibly TRBD1 (5 bases). Trimming took off 0 bases at V and 0 bases at J, with 18 bases between the two ends. Germline V gives CDR1 SGDLS, CDR2 YYNGEE. The CDR3 is 18 amino acids. The CDR3: CASSVVQDPSSSNYGYTF. The CDR3 nucleotides are TGTGCCAGCAGCGTAGTACAGGACCCTAGTTCCTCTAACTATGGCTACACCTTC.

This rearrangement joins TRBV18 to TRBJ1-1; 8 nucleotides align to TRBD1. V lost 5 bases and J lost 5; bases outside the gene matches: 13. The V gene's germline CDR1 is KGHSH and CDR2 LQKENI. The CDR3 is 16 amino acids. Written as DNA, the CDR3 is TGTGCCAGCTCAGTACTACCTCGGACAGGGTATACTGAAGCTTTCTTT. Protein product: CASSVLPRTGYTEAFF.

The chain recombines TRBV30 with TRBJ2-7, with D unclear. Trimming left V 1 base short and J 4 bases short, with 5 bases between. Germline V gene sequence: CDR1 GTSNPN, CDR2 SVGIG (reference sequence). The CDR3 has 11 residues. The CDR3 loop reads CAWSAVYEQYF. Here the CDR3 DNA reads TGTGCCTGGAGTGCCGTATACGAGCAGTACTTC.

The chain uses TRBV25-1 and TRBJ1-1; possibly TRBD1 for D (5 bases). Germline lookup yields CDR1 MGHDK and CDR2 SYGVNS. CDR3 length: 12 residues. Between the trimmed V and J ends, which lost 5 bases and 12 bases, there was a span of 16 bases. DNA of the CDR3: TGTGCCAGCAGTCACTGGGGGGAGACAACTTTCTTT. It yields the protein CASSHWGETTFF.

V is TRBV5-4 and J is TRBJ1-2; 8 bases match TRBD1. The CDR3 sequence is 15 residues long. Germline trimming cut 4 bases from V and 3 bases from J; bases unmatched to any gene: 8. Germline V lookup: CDR1 SGHNT, CDR2 YYREEE (reference sequence). The DNA for the CDR3 is TGTGCCAGCAGCCCCACAGGGGGGGGTGACTATGGCTACACCTTC. As protein: CASSPTGGGDYGYTF.

The rearrangement uses TRBV15 and TRBJ2-7, with 10 bases identical to TRBD2. Unmatched junction bases numbered 8, after V lost 3 bases and J lost 3 bases. The germline V gene encodes CDR1 LNHNV and CDR2 YYDKDF (reference sequence). This CDR3 region has 16 residues. CDR3 nucleotide sequence: TGTGCCACCAGCAGCCATAGCGGGAGGACTCTCTACGAGCAGTACTTC. Translating it yields CATSSHSGRTLYEQYF. Supplemented by reference TRBV15 and TRBJ2-7, the full variable domain reads DAMVIQNPRYQVTQFGKPVTLSCSQTLNHNVMYWYQQKSSQAPKLLFHYYDKDFNNEADTPDNFQSRRPNTSFCFLDIRSPGLGDTAMYLCATSSHSGRTLYEQYFGPGTRLTVT.

The chain links TRBV30 to TRBJ2-3; D unresolved. This CDR3 contains 14 residues. CDR1 GTSNPN and CDR2 SVGIG come from the germline V gene (reference sequence). The V and J ends lost 4 bases and 4 bases respectively, with 15 bases between them. The CDR3 reads CAWTAGPFADTQYF. CDR3 DNA: TGTGCCTGGACAGCCGGCCCTTTCGCAGATACGCAGTATTTT.

The chain has TRBV7-8 and TRBJ2-1; tentatively, D is TRBD2 (5 bases). Trimming removed 1 base at V and 6 bases at J, with 10 bases between. Looked up from germline, CDR1 is SGHVS and CDR2 is FQNEAQ. The CDR3 spans 14 residues. In nucleotides, the CDR3 is TGTGCCAGCAGCTTAGTTGAGACTATCAATGAGCAGTTCTTC. This sequence encodes CASSLVETINEQFF.